These T cell receptor beta chains were read from a single sample in a study of blood T cell repertoires in COVID-19. Data came from immunoSEQ multiplex PCR; TCRdb stores just in-frame clones and leaves some out. The sample shows 25,000 or so clones, 88% of them seen only once. Material for sequencing was peripheral blood. All receptors derive from a man in his sixties or seventies in a cohort sampled during active COVID-19. Both conserved end residues are part of each CDR3. The D gene is left open where the match is weak. Expanded clones are given a class, and other clones once, few, many or no size at all.

>.|TRBV24-1|.|TRBJ2-3
CATSDFVSRGEGFSTDTQYF
TGTGCCACCAGTGATTTCGTCAGTAGGGGGGAGGGGTTCAGCACAGATACGCAGTATTTT
>.|TRBV28|.|TRBJ2-1
CASSLPQGGNEQFF
TGTGCCAGCAGTTTACCACAGGGAGGGAATGAGCAGTTCTTC
>once|TRBV24-1|TRBD2|TRBJ2-1
CATSDSSGRAAEQFF
TGTGCCACCAGTGATTCAAGCGGGAGGGCTGCTGAGCAGTTCTTC
>.|TRBV6-4|.|TRBJ2-3
CASSANFPSPTDTQYF
TGTGCCAGCAGTGCCAATTTCCCCAGTCCCACAGATACGCAGTATTTT
>.|TRBV7-2|TRBD2|TRBJ2-1
CASSLQGTSGTHEQFF
TGTGCCAGCAGCTTACAGGGGACTAGCGGGACCCATGAGCAGTTCTTC
>.|TRBV7-2|.|TRBJ2-5
CASSTRSTVFQETQYF
TGTGCCAGCAGCACCCGCTCGACTGTCTTCCAAGAGACCCAGTACTTC
>.|TRBV27|TRBD1|TRBJ1-6
CASSPLVTGGADSPLHF
TGTGCCAGCAGTCCTCTGGTGACAGGGGGCGCAGATTCACCCCTCCACTTT
>once|TRBV7-9|TRBD1|TRBJ2-7
CASSSHRGYEQYF
TGTGCCAGCAGCTCGCACAGGGGGTACGAGCAGTACTTC
>.|TRBV2|TRBD2|TRBJ2-2
CASRPTSGRVAGELFF
TGTGCCAGCAGACCAACTAGCGGGAGAGTGGCCGGGGAGCTGTTTTTT
>once|TRBV28|.|TRBJ2-3
CASSLVQKAQYF
TGTGCCAGCAGTTTGGTACAGAAGGCGCAGTATTTT
>few|TRBV5-1|.|TRBJ1-1
CASSRRWGGQRTEAFF
TGCGCCAGCAGCCGCCGTTGGGGGGGCCAACGAACTGAAGCTTTCTTT
>few|TRBV5-1|TRBD2|TRBJ2-3
CASSSLTSGDSTDTQYF
TGCGCCAGCAGCTCACTGACTAGCGGGGATAGCACAGATACGCAGTATTTT
>.|TRBV28|TRBD1|TRBJ1-2
CASSSGQGPYGYTF
TGTGCCAGCAGTTCGGGACAGGGGCCCTATGGCTACACCTTC
>.|TRBV10-2|.|TRBJ2-2
CASSSGLSTGELFF
TGCGCCAGCAGTAGTGGACTCAGCACCGGGGAGCTGTTTTTT
>.|TRBV5-5|TRBD2|TRBJ2-7
CASSLLAGGREQYF
TGTGCCAGCAGCTTACTAGCGGGAGGACGCGAGCAGTACTTC
>.|TRBV13|.|TRBJ2-1
CASSLSGRSPTPFF
TGTGCCAGCAGCTTATCGGGGAGGTCTCCCACTCCGTTCTTC
>.|TRBV28|TRBD1|TRBJ2-5
CASSSPGTGMETQYF
TGTGCCAGCAGTTCCCCCGGGACAGGGATGGAGACCCAGTACTTC
>.|TRBV5-1|TRBD2|TRBJ2-3
CASSYLSLAGGSTDTQYF
TGCGCCAGCAGCTACCTCAGTCTAGCGGGAGGGAGCACAGATACGCAGTATTTT
>.|TRBV28|.|TRBJ2-5
CASSFAETQYF
TGTGCCAGCAGTTTCGCGGAGACCCAGTACTTC
>.|TRBV27|TRBD1|TRBJ2-6
CASRRTGSGANVLTF
TGTGCCAGCAGAAGGACAGGGTCCGGGGCCAACGTCCTGACTTTC
>.|TRBV27|TRBD1|TRBJ2-3
CASSFYRGQGTDTQYF
TGTGCCAGCAGTTTTTACAGGGGGCAGGGCACAGATACGCAGTATTTT
>.|TRBV19|.|TRBJ2-5
CASSYLLPPGETQYF
TGTGCCAGTAGTTACCTACTACCCCCCGGGGAGACCCAGTACTTC
>.|TRBV2|.|TRBJ1-5
CASTVTVRQPQHF
TGTGCCAGCACGGTAACAGTAAGGCAGCCCCAGCATTTT
>once|TRBV7-2|.|TRBJ2-7
CASSANRAASYEQYF
TGTGCCAGCAGCGCGAACAGGGCGGCCTCCTACGAGCAGTACTTC
>.|TRBV7-2|TRBD1|TRBJ1-1
CASSFSGQGYTEAFF
TGTGCCAGCAGCTTCTCCGGACAGGGATACACTGAAGCTTTCTTT
>.|TRBV5-6|TRBD1|TRBJ1-4
CASRDRGDEKLFF
TGTGCCAGCAGGGACAGGGGGGACGAAAAACTGTTTTTT
>.|TRBV5-6|.|TRBJ2-3
CASSRRGSVTDTQYF
TGTGCCAGCAGCCGCAGGGGTAGCGTCACAGATACGCAGTATTTT
>once|TRBV10-3|.|TRBJ2-1
CAISESTNYNEQFF
TGTGCCATCAGTGAGTCGACTAACTACAATGAGCAGTTCTTC
>.|TRBV15|TRBD1|TRBJ1-5
CATSRDQGGGLPQHF
TGTGCCACCAGCAGAGATCAGGGGGGCGGGCTGCCCCAGCATTTT
>.|TRBV6-2/TRBV6-3|TRBD1|TRBJ2-7
CASSADRGRFYEQYF
TGTGCCAGCAGTGCGGACAGGGGCCGATTCTACGAGCAGTACTTC
>.|TRBV6-5|.|TRBJ1-2
CASSFDWYGYTF
TGTGCCAGCAGTTTTGACTGGTATGGCTACACCTTC
>.|TRBV18|TRBD2|TRBJ2-3
CASSPLADTDTQYF
TGTGCCAGCTCACCCCTAGCGGACACAGATACGCAGTATTTT
>.|TRBV18|TRBD2|TRBJ2-7
CASSPSGGGGYEQYF
TGTGCCAGCTCACCGAGCGGGGGCGGTGGCTACGAGCAGTACTTC
>.|TRBV7-9|TRBD1|TRBJ1-5
CASGYPGQDNQPQHF
TGTGCCAGCGGATATCCGGGACAGGACAATCAGCCCCAGCATTTT
>.|TRBV19|.|TRBJ1-5
CASRAVPRGNQPQHF
TGTGCCAGTAGGGCGGTCCCCAGGGGTAATCAGCCCCAGCATTTT
>few|TRBV19|.|TRBJ1-5
CASSIGGQPQHF
TGTGCCAGTAGTATAGGCGGTCAGCCCCAGCATTTT
>.|TRBV4-1|TRBD2|TRBJ2-3
CASSQGVILAGGTDTQYF
TGCGCCAGCAGCCAAGGTGTAATCCTAGCGGGAGGGACAGATACGCAGTATTTT
>.|TRBV5-1|.|TRBJ2-2
CASSTGTTNTGELFF
TGCGCCAGCAGCACCGGGACAACGAACACCGGGGAGCTGTTTTTT
>once|TRBV9|TRBD2|TRBJ2-1
CVSSASGTSYNEQFF
TGTGTCAGCAGCGCTAGCGGGACCTCCTACAATGAGCAGTTCTTC
>.|TRBV4-2|TRBD2|TRBJ2-5
CASSHPGTSGSQQETQYF
TGTGCCAGCAGCCATCCCGGGACTAGCGGGAGTCAGCAAGAGACCCAGTACTTC
>.|TRBV19|.|TRBJ1-4
CASMRQLNEKLFF
TGTGCCAGTATGCGACAGCTTAATGAAAAACTGTTTTTT
>.|TRBV5-1|TRBD1|TRBJ2-4
CASSGGQGTDIQYF
TGCGCCAGCAGCGGTGGACAGGGGACGGACATTCAGTACTTC
>.|TRBV5-4|.|TRBJ1-1
CASSIYMNTEAFF
TGTGCCAGCAGCATATACATGAACACTGAAGCTTTCTTT
>.|TRBV4-1|TRBD1|TRBJ2-7
CASSQPGTGSYEQYF
TGCGCCAGCAGCCAACCAGGGACAGGGTCATACGAGCAGTACTTC
>.|TRBV7-9|TRBD1|TRBJ2-1
CASSVGQGQGYNEQFF
TGTGCCAGCAGCGTCGGACAGGGGCAGGGCTACAATGAGCAGTTCTTC
>.|TRBV30|TRBD2|TRBJ2-1
CAWNQGLAGSYNEQFF
TGTGCCTGGAATCAGGGGCTAGCGGGATCCTACAATGAGCAGTTCTTC
>.|TRBV18|TRBD1|TRBJ1-2
CASSEQGSYGYTF
TGTGCCAGCTCCGAACAGGGGTCCTATGGCTACACCTTC
>.|TRBV14|.|TRBJ1-2
CASSRQQANYGYTF
TGTGCCAGCAGCCGCCAGCAGGCTAACTATGGCTACACCTTC
>.|TRBV28|TRBD1|TRBJ1-5
CASRPTGRQGQPQHF
TGTGCCAGCAGACCGACAGGGAGGCAGGGGCAGCCCCAGCATTTT
>once|TRBV6-2/TRBV6-3|TRBD1|TRBJ1-1
CASSYPTGKYQRNTEAFF
TGTGCCAGCAGTTACCCGACAGGGAAATATCAAAGGAACACTGAAGCTTTCTTT
>few|TRBV19|.|TRBJ1-5
CASSIGAGRSNQPQHF
TGTGCCAGTAGTATAGGGGCAGGCCGTAGCAATCAGCCCCAGCATTTT
>.|TRBV7-9|.|TRBJ1-1
CASSLNSPEAFF
TGTGCCAGCAGCTTAAACTCACCTGAAGCTTTCTTT
>.|TRBV4-1|TRBD1|TRBJ2-5
CASSPRSYRGMETQYF
TGCGCCAGCAGCCCCCGATCTTACAGGGGGATGGAGACCCAGTACTTC
>.|TRBV28|TRBD1|TRBJ1-3
CASSLPGGLLSGNTIYF
TGTGCCAGCAGTTTACCAGGGGGACTCCTCTCTGGAAACACCATATATTTT